These 26 T cell receptor beta chains were all obtained from the same sample, sequenced in a study of T cells after yellow fever vaccination. TCRdb reprocessed the 5' RACE reads with MiXCR, giving one entry per CDR3 protein. The top ten clones hold 0.65% to 0.9% of a sample with under 300,000 distinct CDR3 sequences, about 7% of them seen once. The sequenced sample was CD4+ T cells sorted from PBMCs, obtained 15 days after the yellow fever booster vaccination. These receptors all come from a man in his thirties or forties who received the YFV17D yellow fever vaccine.

The rearrangement links TRBV20-1 to TRBJ1-3; TRBD1 is a possible D gene (6 bases). Germline V gene data show CDR1 as DFQATT and CDR2 as SNEGSKA (reference sequence). CDR3 length: 13 amino acids. V gave up 7 bases and J gave up 4 bases, with 14 bases separating them. The CDR3 here is CSVPDRRGNTIYF. The DNA for the CDR3 is TGCAGTGTCCCCGACAGGAGAGGAAACACCATATATTTT.

In its sample, this clonotype was seen many times. This rearrangement joins TRBV12-3 or TRBV12-4 to TRBJ2-1; no reliable D call. This CDR3 contains 15 residues. Trimming left V 3 bases short and J 6 bases short, with 15 bases between. The CDR3 is CASSFDRYPRNEQFF. CDR3 coding DNA: TGTGCCAGCAGTTTCGATAGGTACCCACGCAATGAGCAGTTCTTC.

This chain joins TRBV18 and TRBJ2-7; maybe TRBD2 (7 bases). The V and J ends lost 3 bases and 6 bases respectively, with 18 bases between them. This CDR3 region has 15 residues. In germline, CDR1 is KGHSH, CDR2 LQKENI. CDR3 sequence reads: CASSPPRGGRSEQYF. CDR3 bases: TGTGCCAGCTCACCTCCTCGCGGGGGCCGAAGCGAGCAGTACTTC.

This clonotype occurred many times. V gene TRBV6-5 combines with J gene TRBJ1-2; the D gene is possibly TRBD1 (6 bases). Germline loops: CDR1 MNHEY, CDR2 SVGAGI. Trimming took off 6 bases at V and 3 bases at J, with 11 bases between the two ends. CDR3 length: 13 residues. The CDR3, as DNA: TGTGCCAGCAGCCCGGGACATTACTATGGCTACACCTTC. This sequence encodes CASSPGHYYGYTF.

This clonotype was counted only a few times. The chain joins TRBV6-1 to TRBJ1-1, with D tentatively TRBD1 (6 bases). The CDR3 length is 15 residues. Germline V gene lookup returns CDR1 MNHNS and CDR2 SASEGT. The germline V and J ends were trimmed by 6 bases and 5 bases, with 19 bases remaining between them. The CDR3 loop is CASSVEGVQRTEAFF. As DNA, the CDR3 is TGTGCCAGCAGCGTGGAGGGGGTTCAAAGGACTGAAGCTTTCTTT.

This clonotype was detected a few times. The chain uses TRBV20-1 and TRBJ2-7; TRBD2 matches at 14 bases. Trimming took 2 bases from V and 7 from J; bases not matched to a gene: 10. The germline CDR1 and CDR2 sequences are DFQATT and SNEGSKA (reference sequence). The CDR3 totals 16 residues. The CDR3 bases are TGCAGTGCTAGACCCCGGACTAGCGGGAGGAGTGGGGAGCAGTACTTC. It is translated as CSARPRTSGRSGEQYF.

This clonotype appeared a few times. The chain is built from TRBV4-2 and TRBJ2-2; TRBD2 is a possible D gene (6 bases). V lost 1 base, J lost 7 bases, and 16 bases lay in between. This CDR3 contains 16 residues. CDR1 LGHNA and CDR2 YNFKEQ come from the germline V gene. CDR3: CASSQVGTPSHGELFF. The CDR3 nucleotides read TGTGCCAGCAGCCAAGTTGGGACTCCTTCCCACGGGGAGCTGTTTTTT.

There are many counts of this clonotype. The J gene is TRBJ2-2, the V gene TRBV12-3 or TRBV12-4; no clear D gene. Trimming removed 3 bases from V and 6 bases from J, with 8 bases in between. The CDR3 covers 13 residues. In nucleotides, the CDR3 is TGTGCCAGCAGTTTCCTGACCGCCGGGGAGCTGTTTTTT. Translation: CASSFLTAGELFF.

This clonotype was picked up a small number of times. The V gene is TRBV11-2, the J gene TRBJ2-3, with TRBD2 as a possible D gene (6 bases). Germline CDR1 and CDR2: SGHAT and FQNNGV. This CDR3 has 14 residues. Trimming removed 4 bases at V and 4 bases at J, with 12 bases between. The CDR3 here is CASSYGGSSDTQYF. In DNA, the CDR3 is TGTGCCAGCAGCTATGGGGGGTCGTCAGATACGCAGTATTTT.

This chain joins TRBV20-1 and TRBJ2-7; D is perhaps TRBD2 (5 bases). V lost 5 bases and J lost 2, with 13 bases in between. Germline V lookup: CDR1 DFQATT, CDR2 SNEGSKA (reference sequence). This CDR3 is 13 amino acids long. The CDR3 bases are TGCAGTGCTCCGATAAGCGGCACCTACGAGCAGTACTTC. It encodes CSAPISGTYEQYF.

The chain links TRBV7-2 to TRBJ2-4; D is possibly TRBD1 or TRBD2 (6 bases each). CDR1 is SGHTA, CDR2 FQGNSA, per germline. The CDR3 has 14 amino acids. V shed 1 base and J shed 7 bases, with 11 bases lying between them. The CDR3 nucleotides are TGTGCCAGCAGCTTAGGGGGGGCACTGAACATTCAGTACTTC. It yields the protein CASSLGGALNIQYF.

This clonotype appeared many times. CDR3 nucleotide sequence: TGCGCCAGCAGTGCTAGCGGGATGTACGAGCAGTACTTC. Its protein is CASSASGMYEQYF. The V call is TRBV10-1, the J call TRBJ2-7, with TRBD2 matching 9 bases. The CDR3 is 13 amino acids. Trimming removed 4 bases from V and 4 bases from J; junction bases left unmatched: 2. Germline CDR1 and CDR2: WNHNN and SYGVQD (reference sequence).

This clonotype was seen only a few times. This rearrangement joins TRBV11-2 to TRBJ1-1; D call uncertain. With 3 bases removed from V and 5 bases from J, the gap between germline ends came to 13 bases. This CDR3 contains 14 residues. Germline V CDR1 and CDR2: SGHAT, FQNNGV. CDR3 in DNA: TGTGCCAGCAGCTTCGACCCCAGAAGAACTGAAGCTTTCTTT. It codes for CASSFDPRRTEAFF.

The V and J genes are TRBV7-9 and TRBJ2-1; tentative D call: TRBD2 (5 bases). V was trimmed by 5 bases and J by 10 bases, leaving 9 bases between them. This CDR3 has 11 residues. The germline V gene has CDR1 SEHNR and CDR2 FQNEAQ (reference sequence). CDR3 DNA: TGTGCCAGCAGCATCTCGGGGGAGCAGTTCTTC. Protein product: CASSISGEQFF.

This clonotype was counted ten times or more. The chain couples TRBV5-6 to TRBJ2-5; D uncertain. Germline-derived CDR1 and CDR2 are SGHDT and YYEEEE. The CDR3 totals 16 residues. V was clipped by 4 bases and J by 1 base, with 17 bases between them. CDR3 bases: TGTGCCAGCAGCATTGACCTTAGCTGGGGCCAAGAGACCCAGTACTTC. This translates into CASSIDLSWGQETQYF.

This clonotype was seen repeatedly, ten times or more. The chain joins TRBV5-1 to TRBJ1-3; D gene uncertain. Germline V gene data show CDR1 as SGHRS and CDR2 as YFSETQ. Trimming left V 4 bases short and J 1 base short, with 9 bases between. The CDR3 covers 14 residues. In DNA form, the CDR3 reads TGCGCCAGCAGCCCTGACATGTCTGGAAACACCATATATTTT. Its translation: CASSPDMSGNTIYF.

This clonotype was detected only a few times. This chain links TRBV5-4 with TRBJ2-7, with 10 positions matching TRBD2. Trimming at V came to 0 bases and at J to 4 bases, leaving 10 bases not matched to a gene. The CDR3 totals 17 residues. Germline loops: CDR1 SGHNT, CDR2 YYREEE (reference sequence). The DNA of the CDR3 is TGTGCCAGCAGCTTGGGAGCGGGAGGGGCACGAGCTTACGAGCAGTACTTC. Amino acid sequence: CASSLGAGGARAYEQYF.

This clonotype was counted between two and nine times. V and J are TRBV28 and TRBJ2-1; 10 nucleotides align to TRBD2. CDR3 length equals 18 residues. Germline lookup yields CDR1 MDHEN and CDR2 SYDVKM. Losses at the gene ends were 4 bases for V and 4 bases for J; bases not matched to a gene: 13. The chain's CDR3 is CASSSRTSGSNLYNEQFF. DNA of the CDR3: TGTGCCAGCAGTTCTCGGACTAGCGGTTCAAACCTTTACAATGAGCAGTTCTTC.

This clonotype was detected a few times. The V and J genes are TRBV20-1 and TRBJ1-3; D unresolved. CDR1 is DFQATT and CDR2 is SNEGSKA in the germline V gene (reference sequence). V gave up 0 bases and J gave up 0 bases, with 18 bases separating them. The CDR3 contains 18 residues. The CDR3 region has the DNA TGCAGTGCTAGAGATTCCCAAAGAGGCTTCAACTCTGGAAACACCATATATTTT. Amino acids: CSARDSQRGFNSGNTIYF.

This clonotype was recorded at least ten times. The gene calls are TRBV4-3 and TRBJ1-3; D gene ambiguous. Trimming cost V 0 bases and J 1 base, with 1 base left between them. Germline V gene data show CDR1 as LGHNA and CDR2 as YSLEER. This CDR3 spans 13 amino acids. The CDR3 is CASSQDSGNTIYF. The CDR3 DNA is TGCGCCAGCAGCCAAGATTCTGGAAACACCATATATTTT.

The chain is built from TRBV5-3 and TRBJ2-1, with 7 bases matching TRBD2. TRBV5-3 is labeled an ORF, and its function is uncertain. The CDR3 has 18 residues. J was trimmed by 6 bases and V by 0 bases; bases with no gene match: 15. CDR3 in DNA: TGTGCCAGAAGCTTGGCCGGTCGGGGAGGGCCTGTACGCAATGAGCAGTTCTTC. As protein: CARSLAGRGGPVRNEQFF.

This clonotype was counted a few times. The chain is built from TRBV25-1 and TRBJ2-7; 11 bases are shared with TRBD2. Germline V gives CDR1 MGHDK, CDR2 SYGVNS. There are 17 residues in the CDR3. The J segment lost 0 bases and the V segment lost 6 bases, leaving 10 bases of the junction unmatched. In DNA form, the CDR3 reads TGTGCCAGCAGCGCCGCCCTAGCGGGAGGTAGCTCCTACGAGCAGTACTTC. Translating it yields CASSAALAGGSSYEQYF.

There are a few counts of this clonotype. V usage is TRBV7-6 and J usage is TRBJ2-1; 15 nucleotides line up with TRBD2. Germline V gives CDR1 SGHVS, CDR2 FNYEAQ. This CDR3 is 17 amino acids long. V shed 9 bases, J shed 4 bases, and the junction held 10 bases outside the gene matches. The CDR3, as DNA: TGTGCCAGTGATCCGGGACTAGCGGGAGGACCATACAATGAGCAGTTCTTC. Protein: CASDPGLAGGPYNEQFF.

In its sample, this clonotype was seen a few times. The chain couples TRBV12-3 or TRBV12-4 to TRBJ2-5; 10 nucleotides align to TRBD2. V gave up 6 bases and J gave up 4 bases; unmatched junction bases: 17. The CDR3 spans 18 residues. The CDR3: CASRRGVLAGPGPETQYF. The CDR3 region has the DNA TGTGCCAGCAGAAGGGGTGTACTAGCGGGACCGGGGCCAGAGACCCAGTACTTC.

This clonotype has ten or more counts. The rearrangement joins TRBV7-2 to TRBJ2-7; D unresolved. This CDR3 has 14 amino acids. Germline loops: CDR1 SGHTA, CDR2 FQGNSA. With 1 base removed from V and 3 bases from J, the gap between germline ends came to 10 bases. In nucleotides, the CDR3 is TGTGCCAGCAGCTTAGATACCGGGTTCTACGAGCAGTACTTC. Its protein product is CASSLDTGFYEQYF.

Only a few counts were recorded for this clonotype. This CDR3 is CSAIKGRKVIGISSYNEQFF. CDR3 DNA sequence: TGCAGTGCCATTAAGGGGAGGAAGGTAATCGGAATAAGCTCCTACAATGAGCAGTTCTTC. The chain employs TRBV20-1 and TRBJ2-1; possibly TRBD2 for D (6 bases). Germline lookup yields CDR1 DFQATT and CDR2 SNEGSKA (reference sequence). V lost 6 bases, J lost 0 bases, and 30 bases lay in between. The CDR3 spans 20 residues.